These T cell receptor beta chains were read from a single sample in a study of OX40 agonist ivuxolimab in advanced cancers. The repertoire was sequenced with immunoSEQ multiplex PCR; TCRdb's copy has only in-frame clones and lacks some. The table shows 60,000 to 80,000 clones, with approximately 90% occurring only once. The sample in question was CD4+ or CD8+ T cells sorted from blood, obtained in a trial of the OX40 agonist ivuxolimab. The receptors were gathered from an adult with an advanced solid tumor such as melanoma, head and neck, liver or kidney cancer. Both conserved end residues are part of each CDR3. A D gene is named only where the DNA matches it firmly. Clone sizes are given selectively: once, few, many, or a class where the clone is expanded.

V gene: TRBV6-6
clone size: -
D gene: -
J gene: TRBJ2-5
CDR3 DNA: TGTGCCAGCACCACGCTAGCGAGCGGGACCCAGTACTTC
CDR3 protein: CASTTLASGTQYF

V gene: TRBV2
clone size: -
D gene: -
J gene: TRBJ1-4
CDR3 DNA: TGTGCCAGCAGTGAGGAGACTGGAGAAAAACTGTTTTTT
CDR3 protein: CASSEETGEKLFF

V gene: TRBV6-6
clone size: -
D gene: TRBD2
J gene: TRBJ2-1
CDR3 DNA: TGTGCCAGCAGTTATCCTAGCGGGAGGGTCGTCAATGAGCAGTTCTTC
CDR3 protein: CASSYPSGRVVNEQFF

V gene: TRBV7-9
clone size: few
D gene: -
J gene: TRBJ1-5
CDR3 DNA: TGTGCCAGCAGCTCTACTCTTAATCAGCCCCAGCATTTT
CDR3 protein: CASSSTLNQPQHF

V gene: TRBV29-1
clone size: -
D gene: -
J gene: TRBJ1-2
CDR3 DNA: TGCAGCGCCGAGATTAACTATGGCTACACCTTC
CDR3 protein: CSAEINYGYTF

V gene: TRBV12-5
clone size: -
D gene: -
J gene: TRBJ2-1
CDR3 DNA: TGTGCTAGTGGTCCCAGGGGGGGTGAGAATGAGCAGTTCTTC
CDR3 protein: CASGPRGGENEQFF

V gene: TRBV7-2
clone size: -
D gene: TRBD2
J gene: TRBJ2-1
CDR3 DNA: TGTGCCAGCGGTCACTCCGGGACTAGCGGGATCAATGAGCAGTTCTTC
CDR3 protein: CASGHSGTSGINEQFF

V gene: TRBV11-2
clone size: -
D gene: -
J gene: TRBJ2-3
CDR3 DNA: TGTGCCAGCAGCTTAACCTCGGGAGATACGCAGTATTTT
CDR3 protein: CASSLTSGDTQYF

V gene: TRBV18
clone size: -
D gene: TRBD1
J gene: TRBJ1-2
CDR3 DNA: TGTGCCAGCTCACCAACGGGGGGACAGGAGGGCTACACCTTC
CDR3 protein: CASSPTGGQEGYTF

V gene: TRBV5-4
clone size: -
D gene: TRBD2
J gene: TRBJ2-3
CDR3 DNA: TGTGCCAGCAGCAGAGACGGTAGCGGGGGCACAGATACGCAGTATTTT
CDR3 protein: CASSRDGSGGTDTQYF

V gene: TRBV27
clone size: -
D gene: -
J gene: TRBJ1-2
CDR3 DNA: TGTGCCAGCAGTTTATCTCTAAATAACTATGGCTACACCTTC
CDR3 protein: CASSLSLNNYGYTF

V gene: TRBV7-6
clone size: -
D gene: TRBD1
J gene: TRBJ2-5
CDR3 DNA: TGTGCCAGCAGCACGGGACAGGGGGCTAAAGAGACCCAGTACTTC
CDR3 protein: CASSTGQGAKETQYF